This T cell receptor beta chain was captured in a study of cytomegalovirus exposure and HLA in healthy donors. Across the study: About 82 million unique TCRs from HLA-typed donors were held in an early release of data.

General study points: Evidence from a later analysis indicated that most CMV-associated TCR beta chains looked HLA-restricted.

Germline V gene lookup returns CDR1 SQVTM and CDR2 ANQGSEA. V was clipped by 7 bases and J by 8 bases, with 15 bases between them. The CDR3 covers 13 residues. The PCR was carried out with 60 Vbeta primers and 13 Jbeta primers. The data were produced by immunoSEQ multiplex PCR, yet TCRdb's version contains in-frame clones alone and is incomplete. The sample contains 120,000 to 150,000 clones, 73% of which appear only once. This clone was seen a handful of times. Its antigen is not identified. Sequencing used PBMCs. This sequence originates from a woman aged 18-29 years in good health and CMV-seronegative. The chain links TRBV29-1 to TRBJ1-6, with D possibly TRBD1 on 6 matching bases. The chain's CDR3 is CSAQTGSHSPLHF. CDR3 DNA sequence: TGCAGCGCCCAAACAGGGTCCCATTCACCCCTCCACTTT.